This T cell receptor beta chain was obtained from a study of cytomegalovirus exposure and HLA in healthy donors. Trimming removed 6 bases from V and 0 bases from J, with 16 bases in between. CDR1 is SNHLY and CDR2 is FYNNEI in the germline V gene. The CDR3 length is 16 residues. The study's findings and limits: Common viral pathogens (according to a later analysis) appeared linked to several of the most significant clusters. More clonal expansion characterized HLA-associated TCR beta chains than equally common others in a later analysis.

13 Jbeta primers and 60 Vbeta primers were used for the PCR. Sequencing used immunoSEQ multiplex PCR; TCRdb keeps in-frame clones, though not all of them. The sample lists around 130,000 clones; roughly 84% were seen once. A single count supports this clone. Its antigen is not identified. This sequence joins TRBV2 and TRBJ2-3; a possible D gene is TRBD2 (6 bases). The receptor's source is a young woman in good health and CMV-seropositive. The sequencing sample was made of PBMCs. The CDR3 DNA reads TGTGCCAGCAGCTTCGGGGGAACTCCTAGCACAGATACGCAGTATTTT. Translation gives CASSFGGTPSTDTQYF.